This paragraph covers one T cell receptor (beta chain) sequence. The data were obtained in a study of blood T cell repertoires in COVID-19. Study-wide background: Sources were T cells, B-cell-depleted T cells, or PBMCs; the material itself was cDNA or gDNA.

V was pared by 0 bases and J by 6 bases, with 2 bases of the junction left unmatched. This CDR3 spans 14 amino acids. Germline V gene data show CDR1 as MGHRA and CDR2 as YSYEKL. Authors' data handling: Estimated nucleated cell counts came from reference gene primer amplification. Clones were read by immunoSEQ multiplex PCR, and TCRdb kept only the in-frame ones, dropping some. The V and J calls and clone size come from that table; D and trimming were worked out from the DNA. The sample holds under 150,000 clones, approximately 88% seen once. This sequence was found in a human donor in a cohort sampled during active COVID-19. The rearrangement uses TRBV4-1 and TRBJ2-1; 7 bases map to TRBD2. What was sequenced was peripheral blood. CDR3 protein: CASSQDGTINEQFF. The CDR3, as DNA: TGCGCCAGCAGCCAAGACGGGACTATCAATGAGCAGTTCTTC.